Shown below are 11 T cell receptor beta chains from a single sample sequenced in a study of blood T cell repertoires in COVID-19. Assay used: immunoSEQ multiplex PCR; TCRdb lists only in-frame clones, some missing. The sample lists approximately 170,000 clones, about four fifths seen once, with approximately 11% in the top ten. Sequencing was done on a sample of peripheral blood. The source of these receptors is a man between 60 and 75 years old with active or convalescent COVID-19.

This clone was seen more than once but under ten times. The gene calls are TRBV5-1 and TRBJ2-1; TRBD2 matches at 8 bases. The CDR3 consists of 16 residues. The germline V gene has CDR1 SGHRS and CDR2 YFSETQ. J gave up 5 bases and V 1 base, and 8 bases lay outside the gene matches. The CDR3 here is CASSLMASGQNNEQFF. In DNA, the CDR3 is TGCGCCAGCAGCTTGATGGCTAGCGGGCAGAACAATGAGCAGTTCTTC.

The CDR3 sequence: CASSGGQGYNYEQYF. DNA for the CDR3: TGTGCCAGCAGTGGGGGACAGGGGTATAACTACGAGCAGTACTTC. V gene TRBV25-1 combines with J gene TRBJ2-7; 10 bases are shared with TRBD1. The CDR3 contains 15 residues. V dropped 4 bases and J dropped 3; count of bases not matched to a gene: 6. Per the germline V gene, CDR1 is MGHDK and CDR2 is SYGVNS.

The V gene is TRBV10-3, the J gene TRBJ2-5, with TRBD1 identical over 9 bases. CDR1 and CDR2 from the germline V gene are ENHRY and SYGVKD. After removal of 6 bases from V and 1 base from J, the junction contained 9 bases not matched to a gene. This CDR3 has 16 amino acids. DNA of the CDR3: TGTGCCATCAGGAGTGACGGACAGGGGTTCCAAGAGACCCAGTACTTC. Its protein product is CAIRSDGQGFQETQYF.

This clone was found once. The rearrangement links TRBV5-1 to TRBJ2-2; D is unresolved. The V gene lost 3 bases and the J gene lost 0 bases, with 9 bases spanning the gap. Germline CDR1 is SGHRS and CDR2 is YFSETQ. This CDR3 has 15 residues. Here the CDR3 reads CASSSPYSNTGELFF. The CDR3 nucleotides read TGCGCCAGCAGCTCACCGTACTCGAACACCGGGGAGCTGTTTTTT.

DNA of the CDR3: TGTGCCAGCAGCAAAGCCCTCCCGGGGGGCTGCAAAGAGACCCAGTACTTC. The encoded protein is CASSKALPGGCKETQYF. The chain has TRBV21-1 and TRBJ2-5; the table names TRBD2, a call not compared with the DNA. TRBV21-1 is described as a pseudogene. CDR3 size: 17 residues.

The rearrangement joins TRBV9 to TRBJ2-3, with TRBD2 identical over 14 bases. Unmatched junction bases numbered 8, after V lost 3 bases and J lost 5 bases. The CDR3 length is 17 residues. CDR1 is SGDLS and CDR2 is YYNGEE in the germline V gene. CDR3 protein: CASSAMTSGRAGDTQYF. Written as DNA, the CDR3 is TGTGCCAGCAGCGCCATGACTAGCGGGAGGGCCGGAGATACGCAGTATTTT.

CDR3 in amino acids: CASSLAPGSQPQHF. In DNA, the CDR3 is TGTGCCAGCAGCTTAGCGCCGGGTTCTCAGCCCCAGCATTTT. This chain uses TRBV7-2 with TRBJ1-5; D uncertain. Looked up from germline, CDR1 is SGHTA and CDR2 is FQGNSA. Trimming took off 0 bases at V and 6 bases at J, with 9 bases between the two ends. The CDR3 loop spans 14 amino acids.

Turning to this clone: This same CDR3 is encoded by further DNA sequences in the sample. The rearrangement uses TRBV3-1 (or the pseudogene TRBV3-2) and TRBJ2-7; TRBD2 is a possible D gene (5 bases). Germline V gene data show CDR1 as LGHDT and CDR2 as YNNKEL (reference sequence). The CDR3 totals 13 residues. Between the trimmed V and J ends, which lost 1 base and 3 bases, there was a span of 7 bases. The CDR3 region has the DNA TGTGCCAGCAGCCAAGTTCGGGGCTACGAGCAGTACTTC. As protein: CASSQVRGYEQYF.

CDR3 sequence: CASSQDQGPQHF. For the CDR3, the DNA is TGCGCCAGCAGCCAAGACCAGGGGCCCCAGCATTTT. The chain links TRBV4-1 to TRBJ1-5, with D possibly being TRBD1 (5 bases). CDR1 and CDR2 (germline): MGHRA, YSYEKL. V was clipped by 0 bases and J by 9 bases, with 6 bases between them. This CDR3 is 12 amino acids long.

This chain uses TRBV5-4 with TRBJ2-7, with 13 nucleotides matching TRBD2. From germline, CDR1 is SGHNT and CDR2 YYREEE (reference sequence). Trimming removed 6 bases from V and 9 bases from J; junction bases left unmatched: 15. The CDR3 spans 16 residues. Written as DNA, the CDR3 is TGTGCCAGCATGGACCCCGGGACTAGCGGGATTTCACGGCAGTACTTC. Protein: CASMDPGTSGISRQYF.

This chain links TRBV2 with TRBJ2-7; 9 nucleotides agree with TRBD1. The CDR3 loop spans 13 amino acids. J lost 4 bases, V lost 8 bases, and 6 bases had no gene match. Germline CDR1 is SNHLY and CDR2 is FYNNEI. CDR3 nucleotide sequence: TGTGCCAGCGCCGGGACAGGGAGGTACGAGCAGTACTTC. It codes for CASAGTGRYEQYF.